The sequence of this T cell receptor (beta chain) was determined in a study of multiple sclerosis patients with progressive multifocal leukoencephalopathy. Time point: about a year of natalizumab therapy. Prior interferon beta treatment was universal, and the PML patients were all female. T1 and T2 blood were collected at 6 and 12 months of natalizumab. This CDR3 has 14 residues. The V gene lost 1 base and the J gene lost 6 bases, with 12 bases spanning the gap. Germline CDR1 reads MGHDK; CDR2 reads SYGVNS. Every PCR reaction included synthetic inline CDR3 controls for all V-J pairings. Here immunoSEQ multiplex PCR was the method, and the copy in TCRdb shows in-frame clones only, minus some. The sample has tens of thousands of clones, 90% seen once.

The TCR comes from a human donor with multiple sclerosis. The chain carries TRBV25-1 and TRBJ1-2; no reliable D call. The sample here was PBMCs, taken from a patient treated with natalizumab. The DNA for the CDR3 is TGTGCCAGCAGTGAATTCCTTGGCGTCGATGGCTACACCTTC. As protein: CASSEFLGVDGYTF.